This T cell receptor beta chain is drawn from a study of persistence of HIV-infected CD4 T cells. Study context: Donors had been on suppressive ART for a median of around 8 years.

Regarding this clone: Antigen specificity is unknown.

V was pared by 6 bases and J by 6 bases, with 15 bases between. This CDR3 comprises 13 residues. Sequencing used immunoSEQ version 4 in survey mode. Each sample used up to roughly 1 ug genomic DNA diluted to around 9.3 ng/uL. The assay was immunoSEQ multiplex PCR, and TCRdb's table has in-frame clones only and misses some. The repertoire consists of around 40,000 clones, with roughly 90% occurring once and the leading ten covering around 0.47%. This nonspecific control used anti-CD3/anti-CD28 bead stimulation of CD4+ T cells. Sorting selected CD4+ T cells upregulating both CD40 ligand and CD69. The source was CD4+ T cells sorted from PBMCs after approximately 20-hour stimulation, collected from a patient who received antiretroviral therapy. The clonotype was recovered from an adult woman with HIV who was CMV-seropositive. The V and J genes are TRBV12-3 or TRBV12-4 and TRBJ2-7; D call uncertain. CDR3: CASSPFPSGEQYV. The CDR3 DNA reads TGTGCCAGCAGCCCCTTCCCCAGTGGCGAGCAGTACGTC.